These 31 T cell receptor beta chains came from one sample sequenced in a study of T-cell reconstitution after alpha-beta-depleted transplantation in children. Preparation of the TCRbeta library used unique molecular identifiers. Each CDR3 protein is one row after TCRdb ran MiXCR on the PCR reads. This table has 420,000 or so distinct CDR3 sequences, about a tenth appearing once. The starting material was PBMCs from the stem cell graft donor, obtained from the stem cell graft. The receptors originated from a human donor who donated a stem cell graft to a child with acute myeloid leukemia.

This clonotype has just a few counts. The chain is built from TRBV5-1 and TRBJ1-1, with D possibly being TRBD1 (6 bases). The CDR3 runs 14 residues. V was pared by 4 bases and J by 7 bases, with 17 bases between. The germline V gene encodes CDR1 SGHRS and CDR2 YFSETQ. CDR3 nucleotide sequence: TGCGCCAGCAGCATCCGGGACATAAGCCTTGAAGCTTTCTTT. It translates to CASSIRDISLEAFF.

Comment on this clonotype: This may arise from a read error, as a much more abundant clone is one base away. V is TRBV29-1 and J is TRBJ2-3; D uncertain. Germline V gives CDR1 SQVTM, CDR2 ANQGSEA. This CDR3 spans 12 amino acids. CDR3 DNA: TGCAGCGTTCAAGAATCGGTGGATACGCAGTATTTT. Protein product: CSVQESVDTQYF.

The chain uses TRBV6-1 and TRBJ2-7; tentatively, D is TRBD1 (6 bases). The V gene lost 10 bases and the J gene lost 0 bases, with 16 bases spanning the gap. The CDR3 runs 14 residues. Germline V gene lookup returns CDR1 MNHNS and CDR2 SASEGT. The CDR3 reads CATSPGTSSYEQYF. CDR3 DNA: TGTGCCACCTCTCCCGGGACAAGCTCCTACGAGCAGTACTTC.

J is TRBJ1-2 and V is TRBV7-3; possibly TRBD1 for D (6 bases). Germline V CDR1 and CDR2: SGHTA, FQGTGA. CDR3 length equals 13 residues. V was clipped by 5 bases and J by 7 bases, with 14 bases between them. The CDR3 DNA follows: TGTGCCAGCAGCCCCGGCGGAGGGGGTGGCTACACCTTC. Protein sequence: CASSPGGGGGYTF.

The sample holds a few counts of this clonotype. The chain employs TRBV4-3 and TRBJ1-1; unclear D gene. The germline V gene has CDR1 LGHNA and CDR2 YSLEER. This CDR3 region has 16 residues. Trimming removed 1 base at V and 1 base at J, with 13 bases between. CDR3 sequence: CASSQALVAWNTEAFF. CDR3 coding DNA: TGCGCCAGCAGCCAAGCCCTAGTTGCTTGGAACACTGAAGCTTTCTTT.

This clonotype was detected only a few times. The chain recombines TRBV12-3 or TRBV12-4 with TRBJ2-1; 7 bases line up with TRBD2. J lost 3 bases, V lost 6 bases, and 8 bases had no gene match. The CDR3 is made up of 15 amino acids. Here the CDR3 reads CASSPPGGYYNEQFF. CDR3 nucleotide sequence: TGTGCCAGCAGCCCACCCGGGGGGTACTACAATGAGCAGTTCTTC.

This clonotype has more than one count but fewer than ten. The chain recombines TRBV6-5 with TRBJ1-2; 12 bases agree with TRBD1. The CDR3 loop spans 16 amino acids. Germline trimming cut 4 bases from V and 5 bases from J; bases unmatched to any gene: 8. CDR1 is MNHEY and CDR2 is SVGAGI in the germline V gene. The CDR3 sequence is CASSSGTGGRLYGYTF. CDR3 DNA sequence: TGTGCCAGCAGTTCCGGGACAGGGGGCCGTCTGTATGGCTACACCTTC.

This clonotype appeared many times. The V and J genes are TRBV5-1 and TRBJ2-3; no clear D gene. V was shortened by 0 bases and J by 0 bases, with 11 bases between the two germline ends. Germline CDR1 and CDR2: SGHRS and YFSETQ. The CDR3 consists of 16 residues. CDR3 residues: CASSLGLVASTDTQYF. Here the CDR3 DNA reads TGCGCCAGCAGCTTGGGTTTGGTGGCGAGCACAGATACGCAGTATTTT.

A few counts support this clonotype. The chain has TRBV9 and TRBJ2-3, with D uncertain. V was shortened by 4 bases and J by 2 bases, with 11 bases between the two germline ends. The CDR3 runs 14 residues. CDR1 SGDLS and CDR2 YYNGEE come from the germline V gene. The CDR3 nucleotides read TGTGCCAGCAGCCCTACAGCCGCCACAGATACGCAGTATTTT. It translates to CASSPTAATDTQYF.

As DNA, the CDR3 is TGTGCCAGCAGCGTAGCAGGAACGAATCAAGAGACCCAGTACTTC. Translated, it gives CASSVAGTNQETQYF. The chain is built from TRBV9 and TRBJ2-5; no clear D gene. CDR1 and CDR2 from the germline V gene are SGDLS and YYNGEE. Trimming stripped 0 bases from V and 2 bases from J, with 11 bases between. This CDR3 contains 15 residues.

V and J are TRBV2 and TRBJ2-2; D unresolved. This CDR3 contains 13 residues. Per the germline V gene, CDR1 is SNHLY and CDR2 is FYNNEI. The V gene lost 1 base and the J gene lost 3 bases, with 3 bases spanning the gap. The CDR3 bases are TGTGCCAGCAGTGAAGACTACACCGGGGAGCTGTTTTTT. Residues: CASSEDYTGELFF.

In its sample, this clonotype was seen a few times. This chain uses TRBV6-5 with TRBJ2-5, with a possible D match to TRBD1 (6 bases). This CDR3 comprises 13 residues. V dropped 5 bases and J dropped 5 bases, with 12 bases sitting between them. Per the germline V gene, CDR1 is MNHEY and CDR2 is SVGAGI. The CDR3 nucleotides are TGTGCCAGCAGTCATACAGGGCGGGAGACCCAGTACTTC. This encodes CASSHTGRETQYF.

Worth noting for this clonotype: An end of the junction differs from the germline gene, which may be a read error. V and J are TRBV7-2 and TRBJ2-5; 10 bases map to TRBD2. This CDR3 has 15 amino acids. Per the germline V gene, CDR1 is SGHTA and CDR2 is FQGNSA. CDR3 in DNA: TGTGCCAGCAACTTAGTAGCGGGAGGACAAGAGACCCAGTACTTC. It translates to CASNLVAGGQETQYF.

V gene TRBV20-1 combines with J gene TRBJ2-5, with 7 positions matching TRBD2. V trimming: 7 bases; J trimming: 4 bases; junction bases outside the gene matches: 3. Germline V gene sequence: CDR1 DFQATT, CDR2 SNEGSKA (reference sequence). The CDR3 runs 11 residues. CDR3 loop: CSVVAGETQYF. DNA of the CDR3: TGCAGTGTTGTAGCGGGAGAGACCCAGTACTTC.

In its sample, this clonotype was seen once. With a much larger clone just one base away, this may be a read error. This chain links TRBV5-1 with TRBJ2-3; 10 nucleotides line up with TRBD2. The germline V gene has CDR1 SGHRS and CDR2 YFSETQ. J lost 2 bases, V lost 5 bases, and 8 bases had no gene match. The CDR3 extends over 16 amino acids. CDR3 residues: CASRAKTSGFTDTQYF. The CDR3 bases are TGCGCCAGCAGGGCTAAGACTAGCGGGTTCACAGATACGCAGTATTTT. Full variable domain (outside the CDR3, taken from reference TRBV5-1 and TRBJ2-3): KAGVTQTPRYLIKTRGQQVTLSCSPISGHRSVSWYQQTPGQGLQFLFEYFSETQRNKGNFPGRFSGRQFSNSRSEMNVSTLELGDSALYLCASRAKTSGFTDTQYFGPGTRLTVL.

The chain's CDR3 is CSVPWYNEQFF. DNA of the CDR3: TGCAGCGTTCCGTGGTACAATGAGCAGTTCTTC. The chain employs TRBV29-1 and TRBJ2-1, with D unclear. The germline V gene has CDR1 SQVTM and CDR2 ANQGSEA. V was cut by 5 bases and J by 4 bases, with 6 bases left in between. This CDR3 is built from 11 residues.

The DNA for the CDR3 is TGTGCCAGCAGCTTGGCCCTAGGACTAGCGGGGAGCTCCTACGAGCAGTACTTC. Residues: CASSLALGLAGSSYEQYF. This chain connects TRBV5-4 to TRBJ2-7, with 12 nucleotides matching TRBD2. Germline V gene sequence: CDR1 SGHNT, CDR2 YYREEE (reference sequence). The junction had 7 bases not matched to a gene; V was cut back by 0 bases and J by 0 bases. There are 18 residues in the CDR3.

This clonotype was seen at least ten times. The rearrangement joins TRBV7-2 to TRBJ2-1, with TRBD2 matching 7 bases. The CDR3 has 15 residues. V shed 4 bases and J 5 bases; nucleotides not matched to a gene: 8. The germline CDR1 and CDR2 sequences are SGHTA and FQGNSA. This CDR3 is CASSSSGTNNNEQFF. CDR3 DNA sequence: TGTGCCAGCAGCTCATCCGGGACTAACAACAATGAGCAGTTCTTC. The whole variable domain, remainder taken from reference TRBV7-2 and TRBJ2-1, is GAGVSQSPSNKVTEKGKDVELRCDPISGHTALYWYRQSLGQGLEFLIYFQGNSAPDKSGLPSDRFSAERTGGSVSTLTIQRTQQEDSAVYLCASSSSGTNNNEQFFGPGTRLTVL.

V and J are TRBV15 and TRBJ1-1, with D unclear. The CDR3 extends over 12 amino acids. Trimming stripped 3 bases from V and 5 bases from J, with 7 bases between. From germline, CDR1 is LNHNV and CDR2 YYDKDF (reference sequence). The CDR3 nucleotides read TGTGCCACCAGCAGGAAGTATACTGAAGCTTTCTTT. The encoded protein is CATSRKYTEAFF.

This chain connects TRBV29-1 to TRBJ2-2, with 7 bases lining up with TRBD1. The CDR3 covers 13 residues. Trimming cost V 5 bases and J 4 bases; bases outside gene matches: 4. Germline CDR1 is SQVTM and CDR2 is ANQGSEA. The CDR3 coding sequence is TGCAGCGTTTACAGGGGTGGCACCGGGGAGCTGTTTTTT. This sequence encodes CSVYRGGTGELFF.

A word on this clonotype: A junction boundary mismatches the germline segment, possibly from a read error. The chain combines TRBV4-1 with TRBJ2-5; 9 bases are shared with TRBD2. CDR3 length: 16 amino acids. In germline, CDR1 is MGHRA, CDR2 YSYEKL. This chain's CDR3 is CASSQLAGEHQETHYF. CDR3 DNA: TGCGCCAGCAGCCAATTAGCGGGGGAACACCAAGAGACCCACTACTTC.

Only a few counts were recorded for this clonotype. The chain couples TRBV19 to TRBJ2-1, with 7 bases aligning to TRBD2. The germline gives CDR1 LNHDA, CDR2 SQIVND (reference sequence). Trimming cost V 1 base and J 2 bases; bases outside gene matches: 2. The CDR3 is made up of 15 amino acids. CDR3 loop: CASSIGGSTYNEQFF. In DNA, the CDR3 is TGTGCCAGTAGTATAGGCGGGAGCACCTACAATGAGCAGTTCTTC.

Only a few counts were recorded for this clonotype. The chain combines TRBV4-1 with TRBJ1-2, with a tentative D call TRBD1 (5 bases). The V gene's germline CDR1 is MGHRA and CDR2 YSYEKL. This CDR3 contains 11 residues. Deletions cut 8 bases from V and 7 bases from J, with 11 bases between. The CDR3 sequence: CASGGGGGYTF. DNA of the CDR3: TGCGCCAGCGGTGGGGGAGGTGGCTACACCTTC.

The sample holds many counts of this clonotype. The chain carries TRBV29-1 and TRBJ2-1; D uncertain. Looked up from germline, CDR1 is SQVTM and CDR2 is ANQGSEA. Trimming shortened V by 4 bases and J by 6 bases, and 7 bases separated the two germline ends. CDR3 length equals 11 residues. The CDR3 DNA follows: TGCAGCGTTGTCTACAGCAATGAGCAGTTCTTC. This codes for CSVVYSNEQFF.

This clonotype was counted ten times or more. The chain links TRBV10-1 to TRBJ2-2; D is possibly TRBD1 (6 bases). CDR1 and CDR2 from the germline V gene are WNHNN and SYGVQD (reference sequence). Trimming pared 8 bases from V and 7 bases from J, leaving 14 bases between. The CDR3 has 13 residues. CDR3 protein: CASQDSFGGELFF. The CDR3 DNA sequence: TGCGCCAGCCAGGACAGCTTCGGCGGGGAGCTGTTTTTT.

This clonotype came up a few times. The gene calls are TRBV18 and TRBJ2-1, with 11 bases identical to TRBD2. The CDR3 is 14 amino acids. CDR1 and CDR2 from the germline V gene are KGHSH and LQKENI. V shed 4 bases and J 8 bases; nucleotides not matched to a gene: 4. The CDR3 sequence: CASSRTSGLHEQFF. The DNA for the CDR3 is TGTGCCAGCTCACGGACTAGCGGGCTGCATGAGCAGTTCTTC.

The sample holds a few counts of this clonotype. The J gene is TRBJ2-1, the V gene TRBV12-3 or TRBV12-4, with D perhaps TRBD2 (5 bases). The CDR3 runs 13 residues. Between the trimmed V and J ends, which lost 3 bases and 11 bases, there was a span of 14 bases. The DNA for the CDR3 is TGTGCCAGCAGTTTTCAGGCTAGGGAGAAGCAGTTCTTC. This encodes CASSFQAREKQFF.

A word on this clonotype: Being one base from a much bigger clone, this may be a read error. V and J are TRBV6-2 or TRBV6-3 and TRBJ2-1, with TRBD2 identical over 12 bases. Germline values: CDR1 MNHEY, CDR2 SVGEGT. The junction had 4 bases not matched to a gene; V was cut back by 6 bases and J by 13 bases. CDR3 length equals 12 residues. This chain's CDR3 is CASRASGRGQFF. In nucleotides, the CDR3 is TGTGCCAGCAGGGCTAGCGGGAGGGGCCAGTTCTTC.

The chain is built from TRBV12-3 or TRBV12-4 and TRBJ2-1; 10 nucleotides agree with TRBD1. The CDR3 is 14 residues long. The V segment lost 5 bases and the J segment 10 bases; nucleotides outside the gene matches: 8. The CDR3 loop is CASSIGQGVKEQFF. CDR3 DNA sequence: TGTGCCAGCAGTATCGGACAGGGGGTGAAGGAGCAGTTCTTC.

In its sample, this clonotype was seen a few times. The chain has TRBV5-1 and TRBJ1-1, with D uncertain. CDR3 length: 14 residues. The V end lost 0 bases, the J end lost 1 base, and 7 bases lay between the germline ends. Germline lookup yields CDR1 SGHRS and CDR2 YFSETQ. The CDR3 here is CASSLAPANTEAFF. The CDR3 coding sequence is TGCGCCAGCAGCTTGGCTCCGGCGAACACTGAAGCTTTCTTT. Full variable domain (missing parts from reference TRBV5-1 and TRBJ1-1): KAGVTQTPRYLIKTRGQQVTLSCSPISGHRSVSWYQQTPGQGLQFLFEYFSETQRNKGNFPGRFSGRQFSNSRSEMNVSTLELGDSALYLCASSLAPANTEAFFGQGTRLTVV.

This clonotype came up many times. The gene calls are TRBV6-1 and TRBJ1-1, with no clear D. Germline-derived CDR1 and CDR2 are MNHNS and SASEGT. The CDR3 extends over 13 amino acids. V lost 5 bases and J 4 bases, leaving 11 bases between the germline ends. The CDR3 coding sequence is TGTGCCAGCAGTACCGTCGGCGGCACTGAAGCTTTCTTT. Protein sequence: CASSTVGGTEAFF.